Presented here are 23 T cell receptor beta chains from one specimen sequenced in a study of regulatory T cells in long-lasting Graves disease listed by TCRdb under 2021. The protocol used for the library was multiplex PCR. The instrument given in TCRdb is Illumina HiSeq 4000. iRepertoire HTBI primers and Arm-PCR amplification of CDR3 regions were used to construct TCR beta libraries. The public sequencing data were trimmed at Q25 with fastp and processed into clonotypes with MiXCR by TCRdb, which kept only in-frame beta chains. Merged by CDR3 protein, the rows form single entries marked with the most common genes and DNA. The sample table records 300,000 to 400,000 distinct CDR3 sequences; 18% of these occur just once. About two fifths of the sample lies in the top ten. Reading the label with the study, this specimen's time point is: newly diagnosed GD, antithyroid drugs for less than 3 months. For both TCR sequencing and RNA sequencing, RNA was extracted from PBMCs using TRIzol.

The sequences come from peripheral blood mononuclear cells (PBMCs), collected at new diagnosis, from a patient treated with antithyroid drugs. These TCRs come from a female donor with Graves disease.

The V call is TRBV5-6, the J call TRBJ2-2; D is unclear. The CDR3 is made up of 12 amino acids. With 1 base removed from V and 7 bases from J, the gap between germline ends came to 5 bases. From germline, CDR1 is SGHDT and CDR2 YYEEEE. CDR3 nucleotides: TGTGCCAGCAGCTTGTTCGGCGGGGAGCTGTTTTTT. It yields the protein CASSLFGGELFF.

This clonotype has at least ten counts. The chain carries TRBV11-1 and TRBJ2-3, with D possibly matching TRBD2 (5 bases). The ends were cut back, 10 bases at V and 3 bases at J, with 14 bases in the middle. Germline V CDR1 and CDR2: SGHAT, FQDESV (reference sequence). The CDR3 has 13 residues. The CDR3 spells CATRVGMTDTQYF. Here the CDR3 DNA reads TGTGCCACCCGAGTCGGGATGACAGATACGCAGTATTTT.

This clonotype has a count of ten or more. J is TRBJ1-5 and V is TRBV3-1; 9 nucleotides agree with TRBD1. V lost 5 bases to trimming and J lost 11 bases; unmatched junction nucleotides: 10. CDR1 is LGHDT, CDR2 YNNKEL, per germline (reference sequence). This CDR3 contains 14 residues. CDR3 bases: TGTGCCAGCAGCATGGGGACAGGGTCTGGAGCCCAGCATTTT. Its protein is CASSMGTGSGAQHF.

There are many counts of this clonotype. The rearrangement joins TRBV27 to TRBJ2-1; no firm D call. This CDR3 region has 17 residues. The V end was cut by 3 bases, the J end by 1 base, with 16 bases between. From germline, CDR1 is MNHEY and CDR2 SMNVEV (reference sequence). The CDR3 sequence: CASSFGAPLQSYNEQFF. CDR3 bases: TGTGCCAGCAGTTTCGGAGCGCCGCTCCAATCCTACAATGAGCAGTTCTTC.

The table lists this clonotype with many counts. J is TRBJ2-1 and V is TRBV20-1, with TRBD2 matching over 14 bases. Unmatched junction bases numbered 7, after V lost 5 bases and J lost 7 bases. The CDR3 totals 15 residues. Germline V gene lookup returns CDR1 DFQATT and CDR2 SNEGSKA (reference sequence). DNA for the CDR3: TGCAGTGCTGAGAGACTAGCGGGAGGGGGGAATGAGCAGTTCTTC. This translates into CSAERLAGGGNEQFF.

This clonotype was counted ten times or more. This sequence joins TRBV3-1 and TRBJ2-1, with D uncertain. The CDR3 sequence is 12 residues long. V was shortened by 0 bases and J by 12 bases, with 9 bases between the two germline ends. The germline V gene encodes CDR1 LGHDT and CDR2 YNNKEL (reference sequence). The CDR3 protein is CASSQDRQGQFF. DNA of the CDR3: TGTGCCAGCAGCCAAGATCGGCAAGGGCAGTTCTTC.

Ten or more counts support this clonotype. The DNA of the CDR3 is TGTGTGACCGGGACATGGGACTACGAGCAGTACTTC. Its translation: CVTGTWDYEQYF. V usage is TRBV28 and J usage is TRBJ2-7; D perhaps matches TRBD1 (6 bases). Germline CDR1 MDHEN, CDR2 SYDVKM. This CDR3 has 12 amino acids.

This clonotype was counted once. This probably arose from a read error, given a far larger clone one base away. The chain combines TRBV2 with TRBJ2-1; D might be TRBD2 (5 bases). The ends were cut back, 4 bases at V and 10 bases at J, with 20 bases in the middle. CDR1 SNHLY and CDR2 FYNNEI come from the germline V gene. The CDR3 is 15 residues long. The CDR3 sequence is CASSGRAAMTTEQFF. CDR3 DNA sequence: TGTGCCAGCAGTGGGAGAGCGGCCATGACTACGGAGCAGTTCTTC.

This clonotype was observed many times. The gene calls are TRBV5-4 and TRBJ2-2; D is unclear. This CDR3 has 14 residues. The germline gives CDR1 SGHNT, CDR2 YYREEE (reference sequence). Trimming took off 1 base at V and 4 bases at J, with 8 bases between the two ends. The CDR3 sequence is CASSLMGPTGELFF. The CDR3 DNA reads TGTGCCAGCAGCTTGATGGGCCCCACCGGGGAGCTGTTTTTT.

The V call is TRBV3-1, the J call TRBJ1-3; D might be TRBD1 (5 bases). The CDR3 runs 14 residues. V was clipped by 7 bases and J by 7 bases, with 17 bases between them. CDR1 is LGHDT, CDR2 YNNKEL, per germline (reference sequence). The CDR3 bases are TGTGCCAGCACCCCAACAGGATCGGGTAACACCATATATTTT. Translated: CASTPTGSGNTIYF.

There are a few counts of this clonotype. The chain employs TRBV11-2 and TRBJ2-3; no reliable D call. The CDR3 has 16 amino acids. Germline CDR1 reads SGHAT; CDR2 reads FQNNGV. V was clipped by 0 bases and J by 1 base, with 11 bases between them. The CDR3 DNA sequence: TGTGCCAGCAGCTTAGACAACCCAGGCCGCACAGATACGCAGTATTTT. Protein: CASSLDNPGRTDTQYF.

This clonotype was recorded at least ten times. This chain uses TRBV28 with TRBJ2-5; perhaps TRBD2 as D (6 bases). V lost 7 bases and J lost 6, with 12 bases in between. From germline, CDR1 is MDHEN and CDR2 SYDVKM. The CDR3 spans 12 residues. The CDR3 region is CASTRDFKTQYF. DNA of the CDR3: TGTGCCAGCACCCGGGACTTTAAGACCCAGTACTTC. The variable domain in full, completed from reference TRBV28 and TRBJ2-5, reads DVKVTQSSRYLVKRTGEKVFLECVQDMDHENMFWYRQDPGLGLRLIYFSYDVKMKEKGDIPEGYSVSREKKERFSLILESASTNQTSMYLCASTRDFKTQYFGPGTRLLVL.

This clonotype has more than one count but fewer than ten. The final CDR3 position lacks the conserved phenylalanine or tryptophan, pointing to a likely read error. The rearrangement joins TRBV29-1 to TRBJ1-2; D is perhaps TRBD1 (5 bases). Between the trimmed V and J ends, which lost 5 bases and 2 bases, there was a span of 6 bases. CDR3 length equals 11 residues. Germline CDR1 SQVTM, CDR2 ANQGSEA. CDR3 sequence: CSVPGNYGYTS. In nucleotides, the CDR3 is TGCAGCGTTCCAGGGAACTATGGCTACACCTCC.

This clonotype was observed many times. The chain uses TRBV9 and TRBJ2-1, with TRBD1 matching over 9 bases. CDR1 is SGDLS and CDR2 is YYNGEE in the germline V gene. This CDR3 spans 17 amino acids. The trim removed 2 bases at V and 3 bases at J, leaving 9 bases unmatched. The CDR3 DNA sequence: TGTGCCAGCAGCGTCACAGGGGGCGGGGGCGGCTACAATGAGCAGTTCTTC. Protein product: CASSVTGGGGGYNEQFF.

The chain carries TRBV27 and TRBJ1-1; 7 bases are shared with TRBD1. Germline CDR1 reads MNHEY; CDR2 reads SMNVEV (reference sequence). There are 14 residues in the CDR3. With V trimmed by 3 bases and J by 6 bases, 7 bases remained unmatched. CDR3 amino acids: CASSFQGGTPEAFF. The CDR3 nucleotides read TGTGCCAGCAGTTTTCAAGGGGGCACCCCTGAAGCTTTCTTT.

The CDR3 nucleotides are TGTGCCAGCAGTTACGGCGGAGAGACCCAGTACTTC. It translates to CASSYGGETQYF. J is TRBJ2-5 and V is TRBV14; D remains unclear. V was clipped by 6 bases and J by 4 bases, with 9 bases between them. The CDR3 runs 12 residues. CDR1 is SGHDN, CDR2 FVKESK, per germline.

In the case of this clonotype: A much more abundant neighbour one base away suggests this may be a read error. V usage is TRBV6-5 and J usage is TRBJ2-5; perhaps TRBD2 as D (5 bases). V lost 2 bases and J lost 1, with 8 bases in between. From germline, CDR1 is MNHEY and CDR2 SVGAGI. CDR3 length: 14 amino acids. The CDR3 is CASSYTRSQETQYF. DNA for the CDR3: TGTGCCAGCAGTTACACTAGGTCCCAAGAGACCCAGTACTTC.

In this sample, this clonotype turned up many times. This rearrangement joins TRBV7-9 to TRBJ1-2; D is ambiguous. V was trimmed by 3 bases and J by 4 bases, leaving 21 bases between them. CDR3 size: 17 residues. From germline, CDR1 is SEHNR and CDR2 FQNEAQ (reference sequence). The DNA for the CDR3 is TGTGCCAGCAGCTTGAGCGGCGGGCACCTCGACGGCTATGGCTACACCTTC. Protein sequence: CASSLSGGHLDGYGYTF.

Ten or more counts support this clonotype. The rearrangement uses TRBV11-2 and TRBJ2-1; TRBD2 matches at 10 bases. Germline V CDR1 and CDR2: SGHAT, FQNNGV. Trimming cost V 5 bases and J 3 bases; bases outside gene matches: 7. The CDR3 consists of 16 residues. CDR3: CASSRRLAGIYNEQFF. CDR3 sequence (DNA): TGTGCCAGCAGCCGGAGACTAGCGGGCATCTACAATGAGCAGTTCTTC.

This chain connects TRBV20-1 to TRBJ2-3; TRBD2 aligns across 8 bases. The germline CDR1 and CDR2 sequences are DFQATT and SNEGSKA (reference sequence). Trimming took 1 base from V and 8 from J; bases not matched to a gene: 8. The CDR3 extends over 14 amino acids. CDR3 protein: CSARAGGGLGTQYF. The CDR3 nucleotides read TGCAGTGCTAGAGCCGGGGGGGGCTTGGGTACGCAGTATTTT.

Only a few counts were recorded for this clonotype. The chain links TRBV9 to TRBJ2-7, with 9 bases aligning to TRBD1. Germline-derived CDR1 and CDR2 are SGDLS and YYNGEE. After removal of 2 bases from V and 2 bases from J, the junction contained 5 bases not matched to a gene. This CDR3 is built from 15 residues. CDR3 in amino acids: CASSVRTGAPYEQYF. The CDR3 bases are TGTGCCAGCAGCGTCAGGACAGGGGCCCCCTACGAGCAGTACTTC.

This clonotype was picked up many times. V gene TRBV30 combines with J gene TRBJ1-2; D uncertain. Trimming shortened V by 3 bases and J by 8 bases, and 16 bases separated the two germline ends. The CDR3 has 13 amino acids. CDR1 and CDR2 from the germline V gene are GTSNPN and SVGIG (reference sequence). CDR3 amino acids: CAWSVSGPGGYTF. The DNA of the CDR3 is TGTGCCTGGAGCGTAAGCGGCCCGGGGGGCTACACCTTC.

The CDR3 spells CSVEGQGAQGTDTQYF. The DNA for the CDR3 is TGCAGCGTTGAGGGACAGGGGGCGCAAGGCACAGATACGCAGTATTTT. The V and J genes are TRBV29-1 and TRBJ2-3; 12 bases are shared with TRBD1. This CDR3 has 16 amino acids. With 3 bases clipped from V and 1 base from J, the junction kept 5 bases outside the gene matches. Germline CDR1 SQVTM, CDR2 ANQGSEA.